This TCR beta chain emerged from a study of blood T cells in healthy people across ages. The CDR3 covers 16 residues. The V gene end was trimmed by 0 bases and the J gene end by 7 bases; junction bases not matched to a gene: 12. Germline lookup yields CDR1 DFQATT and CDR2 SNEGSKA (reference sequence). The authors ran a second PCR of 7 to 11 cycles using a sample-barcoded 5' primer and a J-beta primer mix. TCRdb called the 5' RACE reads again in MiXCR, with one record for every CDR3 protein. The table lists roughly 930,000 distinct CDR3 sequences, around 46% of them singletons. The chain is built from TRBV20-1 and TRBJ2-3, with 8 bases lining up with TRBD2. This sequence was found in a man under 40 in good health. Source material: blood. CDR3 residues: CSARDYQRGNPNTQYF. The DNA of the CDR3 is TGCAGTGCTAGAGATTACCAGCGGGGGAACCCAAATACGCAGTATTTT.